This TCR beta chain was obtained from a study of shared clonotypes between healthy human individuals. Data came from immunoSEQ multiplex PCR; TCRdb stores just in-frame clones and leaves some out. The sample lists 800,000 to 950,000 clones, about 97% occurring once. CDR1 MGHDK and CDR2 SYGVNS come from the germline V gene. V lost 6 bases to trimming and J lost 0 bases, with 15 bases between them. The CDR3 extends over 15 amino acids. Selected positively for CCR7 and CD45RO-negative, naive CD8 cells excluded terminally differentiated effector memory CD45RA+ cells. There were no recent acute infections or vaccinations among the donors, who were healthy HIV-negative adults.

This sequence originates from a man younger than 45 in good health. Sample: naive CD8+ T cells sorted from blood. V usage is TRBV25-1 and J usage is TRBJ2-7; maybe TRBD2 (7 bases). The CDR3 DNA is TGTGCCAGCAGAGGGAGGGGGGGCCGCTCCTACGAGCAGTACTTC. Its translation: CASRGRGGRSYEQYF.